This is a list of T cell receptor beta chains from one sample in a study of T cells after yellow fever vaccination. MiXCR, applied by TCRdb to the 5' RACE reads, yields one record per CDR3 protein. Here the sample spans about 340,000 distinct CDR3 sequences, around 3.9% being singletons. This specimen consisted of PBMCs, obtained 5 days after the yellow fever booster vaccination. Receptors were obtained from a man younger than 35 who received the YFV17D yellow fever vaccine. Both conserved end residues are part of each CDR3. D genes are given only for firm matches. Clone size is not always given. Where it is, it says once, few, many or a class for expanded clones.

-	TRBV7-2	TRBJ1-2	-	CASTERGTNYGYTF	TGTGCCAGCACCGAGAGGGGGACCAACTATGGCTACACCTTC
TRBD2	TRBV5-5	TRBJ2-5	few	CASSFITSGQETQYF	TGTGCCAGCAGCTTTATCACTAGCGGGCAAGAGACCCAGTACTTC
TRBD1	TRBV6-2/TRBV6-3	TRBJ2-1	few	CASRDPGQGYYEQFF	TGTGCCAGCAGAGATCCGGGACAGGGGTACTATGAGCAGTTCTTC
-	TRBV20-1	TRBJ1-2	few	CSARDQHRGHYGYTF	TGCAGTGCTAGAGATCAACACAGAGGCCACTATGGCTACACCTTC
TRBD1	TRBV12-3/TRBV12-4	TRBJ2-6	few	CASRDSKSSGANVLTF	TGTGCCAGCCGGGACAGCAAATCCTCTGGGGCCAACGTCCTGACTTTC
-	TRBV19	TRBJ2-6	-	CASSIGTAVFSGANVLTF	TGTGCCAGTAGTATAGGGACAGCTGTTTTCTCTGGGGCCAACGTCCTGACTTTC
-	TRBV5-1	TRBJ1-1	many	CASSLIQNTEAFF	TGCGCCAGCAGCTTGATCCAGAACACTGAAGCTTTCTTT
-	TRBV13	TRBJ2-5	few	CASSLAVGRQETQYF	TGTGCCAGCAGCCTCGCCGTTGGGCGACAAGAGACCCAGTACTTC
-	TRBV4-1	TRBJ2-3	few	CASSQGGAGNADTQYF	TGCGCCAGCAGCCAAGGAGGGGCAGGGAACGCAGATACGCAGTATTTT
-	TRBV3-1	TRBJ2-1	-	CASSQGGSEQFF	TGTGCCAGCAGCCAGGGGGGCTCCGAGCAGTTCTTC
TRBD1	TRBV24-1	TRBJ1-2	-	CATSDTGTGDGYTF	TGTGCCACCAGTGATACCGGGACAGGGGACGGCTACACCTTC
TRBD1	TRBV7-8	TRBJ1-2	-	CASSLMGQGSYGYTF	TGTGCCAGCAGCTTAATGGGACAGGGAAGCTATGGCTACACCTTC
-	TRBV20-1	TRBJ2-6	few	CSAKVNSGANVLTF	TGCAGTGCTAAGGTGAACTCTGGGGCCAACGTCCTGACTTTC
-	TRBV12-3/TRBV12-4	TRBJ2-3	many	CASTSDAQRTDTQYF	TGTGCCAGCACCTCGGACGCCCAGAGGACAGATACGCAGTATTTT
-	TRBV20-1	TRBJ2-1	many	CSARRPGALDEQFF	TGCAGTGCTAGACGCCCAGGGGCCTTGGATGAGCAGTTCTTC
-	TRBV9	TRBJ1-3	many	CASSARGAGNTIYF	TGTGCCAGCAGCGCGAGGGGAGCTGGAAACACCATATATTTT
-	TRBV7-3	TRBJ2-1	-	CASSTSTHNEQFF	TGTGCCAGCAGCACTTCGACCCACAATGAGCAGTTCTTC
TRBD1	TRBV20-1	TRBJ1-6	many	CSASQGGSSYNSPLHF	TGCAGTGCTAGCCAGGGGGGAAGCTCCTATAATTCACCCCTCCACTTT
TRBD1	TRBV7-9	TRBJ2-5	-	CASSFPGTAMGETQYF	TGTGCCAGCAGCTTCCCGGGGACAGCTATGGGAGAGACCCAGTACTTC
TRBD2	TRBV20-1	TRBJ2-5	-	CSAVAGGLETQYF	TGCAGTGCCGTAGCGGGGGGGCTAGAGACCCAGTACTTC
-	TRBV5-4	TRBJ1-1	-	CASSLGDVMNTEAFF	TGTGCCAGCAGCTTGGGGGACGTCATGAACACTGAAGCTTTCTTT
-	TRBV4-3	TRBJ2-3	many	CASSQDARALSGADTQYF	TGCGCCAGCAGCCAAGATGCCCGCGCCCTATCCGGGGCGGATACGCAGTATTTT
-	TRBV27	TRBJ2-1	few	CASNCKDSDNNEQFF	TGTGCCAGCAACTGCAAGGACAGCGATAACAATGAGCAGTTCTTC
TRBD1	TRBV10-3	TRBJ2-6	-	CAISQSSSGQGAGGANVLTF	TGTGCCATCAGTCAATCCTCCTCGGGACAGGGGGCTGGTGGGGCCAACGTCCTGACTTTC
-	TRBV7-9	TRBJ1-4	-	CASSLGRGAANEKLFF	TGTGCCAGCAGCTTAGGCAGGGGCGCAGCTAATGAAAAACTGTTTTTT
-	TRBV12-3/TRBV12-4	TRBJ2-1	few	CASSQGGLGFF	TGTGCCAGCAGCCAAGGGGGGCTTGGGTTCTTC
-	TRBV12-3/TRBV12-4	TRBJ2-7	many	CASSSTPFYEQYF	TGTGCCAGCAGTTCAACCCCCTTTTACGAGCAGTACTTC
-	TRBV30	TRBJ1-1	few	CAWTRQAGSLAFF	TGTGCCTGGACTAGACAGGCAGGTAGTTTAGCTTTCTTT
-	TRBV19	TRBJ1-5	-	CASCQGTNQPQHF	TGTGCCAGTTGCCAGGGGACCAATCAGCCCCAGCATTTT
-	TRBV10-1	TRBJ2-2	many	CASSDQGDTGELFF	TGCGCCAGCAGTGATCAAGGGGACACCGGGGAGCTGTTTTTT